This entry describes one TCR beta chain. Its specificity is unknown. Version v3.0 of the immunoSEQ assay was performed at survey level. Profiling relied on immunoSEQ multiplex PCR, and the TCRdb table lists in-frame clones only, not all of them. The repertoire holds under 20,000 clones, with 78% as singletons. The data derive from a study of long-term antiretroviral therapy in people with HIV. Looking at the study overall: The 2015 immediate-ART recommendation came about a decade after the earliest samples.

Per individual, the PBMC samples numbered at least one pre-ART and at least two post-ART. The samples, holding roughly 0.85-10 million cryopreserved PBMC, were thawed before DNA extraction was carried out. Study-wide results and caveats: With ART, diversity went up but was still lower than in transplant donor controls.

Here the sequenced sample was unsorted PBMCs, taken 0.3 years after starting antiretroviral therapy. This clonotype was obtained from a woman aged 50 to 60 with HIV.

This chain's CDR3 is CASSSVDRTNYGYTF. The CDR3 DNA reads as TGTGCCAGCAGCTCAGTAGACAGGACTAACTATGGCTACACCTTC. The chain is built from TRBV7-3 and TRBJ1-2; the D gene is possibly TRBD1 (6 bases). The CDR3 is made up of 15 amino acids. V shed 4 bases and J shed 0 bases, with 12 bases lying between them. Looked up from germline, CDR1 is SGHTA and CDR2 is FQGTGA.